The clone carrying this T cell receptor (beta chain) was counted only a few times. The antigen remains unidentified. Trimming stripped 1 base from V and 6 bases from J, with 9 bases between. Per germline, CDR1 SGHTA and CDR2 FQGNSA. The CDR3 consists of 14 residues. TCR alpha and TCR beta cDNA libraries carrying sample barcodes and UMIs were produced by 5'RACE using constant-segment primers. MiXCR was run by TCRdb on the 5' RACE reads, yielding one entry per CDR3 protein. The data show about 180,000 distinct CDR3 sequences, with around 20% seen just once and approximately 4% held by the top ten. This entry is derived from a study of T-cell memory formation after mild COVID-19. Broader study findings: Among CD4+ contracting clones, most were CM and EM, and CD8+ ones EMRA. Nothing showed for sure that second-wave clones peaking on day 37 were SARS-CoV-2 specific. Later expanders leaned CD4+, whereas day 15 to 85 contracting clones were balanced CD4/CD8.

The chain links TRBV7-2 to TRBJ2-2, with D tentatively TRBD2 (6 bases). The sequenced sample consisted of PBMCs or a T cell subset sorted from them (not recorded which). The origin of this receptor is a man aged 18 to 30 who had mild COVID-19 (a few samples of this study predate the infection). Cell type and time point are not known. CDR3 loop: CASSLEASAGELFF. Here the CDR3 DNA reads TGTGCCAGCAGCTTAGAGGCTAGCGCCGGGGAGCTGTTTTTT.